The clone carrying this T cell receptor (beta chain) appeared once. The antigen is undetermined. Researchers took RNA transcripts and amplified the TCR beta CDR3 regions from them. A first-round RT-PCR of the TCR CDR3 used the HTBI primer set. TCRdb itself ran the multiplex PCR reads through MiXCR, one entry per CDR3 protein. Of 500,000 to 750,000 distinct CDR3 sequences listed, about 45% were seen once; the top ten hold approximately 8.4%. This sample was included in a study of T cells in Graves' hyperthyroidism and ophthalmopathy. Study results and limitations: Most thyroid clonotypes expanded above 0.001 were also detected in blood. Ophthalmopathy was identified by the model a median 6.5 months ahead of onset. Patients with ophthalmopathy were separated from those with stable hyperthyroidism by a 13 V-J model.

The sample consisted of peripheral blood or thyroid tissue (not recorded which). The TCR was taken from a woman younger than 30 with Graves' hyperthyroidism.

This chain's CDR3 is CASSNRQGYTF. CDR3 nucleotide sequence: TGTGCCAGCAGCAATCGACAGGGCTACACCTTC. V gene TRBV12-3 or TRBV12-4 combines with J gene TRBJ1-2; D perhaps matches TRBD1 (5 bases). The V gene lost 6 bases and the J gene lost 8 bases, with 10 bases spanning the gap. The CDR3 totals 11 residues.